Listed below are T cell receptor beta chains from one sample, sequenced in a study of graft-versus-host responses after intestinal transplantation. Sequencing used immunoSEQ multiplex PCR; TCRdb keeps in-frame clones, though not all of them. The table records 6,400 or so clones, about nine tenths of them present only once. The sample in question was PBMCs, obtained about 12 weeks after transplant. The receptors were gathered from a human patient who received an intestinal transplant, so some T cells may come from the graft donor. CDR3s include the opening cysteine and the closing phenylalanine or tryptophan. A D gene is named only where the DNA matches it firmly. The listing skips clone size in some rows; elsewhere it reads once, few, many or a size class.

-	TRBV6-5	-	TRBJ2-5	CASSYHHRRGTQYF	TGTGCCAGCAGTTACCATCATCGACGTGGGACCCAGTACTTC
-	TRBV29-1	TRBD2	TRBJ2-7	CSVEGFSGGESYEQYF	TGCAGCGTTGAAGGATTTAGCGGGGGGGAGTCCTACGAGCAGTACTTC
few	TRBV18	TRBD1	TRBJ2-7	CASSPETGTGWHEQYF	TGTGCCAGCTCACCGGAAACCGGGACAGGGTGGCACGAGCAGTACTTC
-	TRBV6-1	-	TRBJ1-5	CASSVGNTGHQPQHF	TGTGCCAGCAGTGTGGGGAACACAGGGCATCAGCCCCAGCATTTT
-	TRBV18	-	TRBJ1-3	CASSPRRDTSGNTIYF	TGTGCCAGCTCACCACGAAGGGATACCTCTGGAAACACCATATATTTT
once	TRBV7-8	TRBD1	TRBJ1-5	CASTTRAGQGNQPQHF	TGTGCCAGCACCACCCGGGCGGGACAGGGGAATCAGCCCCAGCATTTT
-	TRBV28	TRBD1	TRBJ1-4	CASSFKSGTGDEKLFF	TGTGCCAGCAGTTTCAAGTCCGGGACAGGGGATGAAAAACTGTTTTTT
once	TRBV5-5	-	TRBJ1-3	CASSFEVYPGNTIYF	TGTGCCAGCAGCTTCGAAGTATATCCAGGAAACACCATATATTTT
once	TRBV27	-	TRBJ1-4	CASSVLFSEKLFF	TGTGCCAGCAGCGTCCTCTTTTCGGAAAAACTGTTTTTT
-	TRBV10-3	-	TRBJ2-1	CAIRAGLGPNNEQFF	TGTGCCATCAGGGCCGGTCTTGGACCTAACAATGAGCAGTTCTTC
-	TRBV7-9	TRBD1	TRBJ2-7	CASSRTVGDRPSYEQYF	TGTGCCAGCAGTCGTACGGTAGGGGACAGGCCTTCCTACGAGCAGTACTTC
-	TRBV27	-	TRBJ2-3	CASSLRVTDTQYF	TGTGCCAGCAGTTTGAGGGTCACAGATACGCAGTATTTT
-	TRBV13	-	TRBJ2-7	CASSFRTEHGEQYF	TGTGCCAGCAGCTTCAGGACAGAACACGGCGAGCAGTACTTC
-	TRBV7-9	-	TRBJ1-2	CASSLMGAEYGYTF	TGTGCCAGCAGCTTAATGGGGGCTGAATATGGCTACACCTTC
-	TRBV10-3	TRBD1	TRBJ1-1	CAISGGTGMAFF	TGTGCCATCAGTGGCGGGACAGGGATGGCTTTCTTT
-	TRBV2	-	TRBJ2-6	CASWGGANVLTF	TGTGCCAGCTGGGGTGGGGCCAACGTCCTGACTTTC
-	TRBV11-2	-	TRBJ1-5	CASSSPNGGSNQPQHF	TGTGCCAGCAGCTCACCAAACGGGGGGAGCAATCAGCCCCAGCATTTT
-	TRBV27	-	TRBJ1-1	CASKAFMNTEAFF	TGTGCCAGCAAAGCATTCATGAACACTGAAGCTTTCTTT
-	TRBV7-9	-	TRBJ2-1	CASSLAGEVEQFF	TGTGCCAGCAGCTTGGCAGGGGAGGTTGAGCAGTTCTTC
-	TRBV19	TRBD1	TRBJ2-1	CASKKGRDSYYNEQFF	TGTGCCAGTAAAAAAGGTCGGGACAGTTACTACAATGAGCAGTTCTTC
-	TRBV11-2	-	TRBJ2-4	CASSKEGFLSGNIQYF	TGTGCCAGCAGCAAAGAAGGTTTCCTCTCCGGAAACATTCAGTACTTC
-	TRBV7-9	-	TRBJ2-3	CASSLAPRLSYTDTQYF	TGTGCCAGCAGCTTAGCTCCGAGACTGAGTTACACAGATACGCAGTATTTT
-	TRBV29-1	TRBD1	TRBJ2-5	CSVVTQGAFRETQYF	TGCAGCGTCGTGACTCAGGGGGCGTTTAGGGAGACCCAGTACTTC
-	TRBV4-2	TRBD2	TRBJ2-3	CASSQGRTSGPYPSTDTQYF	TGTGCCAGCAGCCAAGGCAGGACTAGCGGGCCCTACCCTAGCACAGATACGCAGTATTTT
-	TRBV7-9	TRBD2	TRBJ2-1	CASSSLSTRLAGRDEQFF	TGTGCCAGCAGCTCGCTGTCTACGCGACTAGCGGGGCGGGATGAGCAGTTCTTC
-	TRBV11-3	TRBD1	TRBJ2-3	CASSLLGTGLDTQYF	TGTGCCAGCAGCTTACTTGGGACAGGGTTGGATACGCAGTATTTT
-	TRBV2	-	TRBJ2-4	CATRVDLGGAIQYF	TGTGCCACCAGAGTAGACCTGGGGGGTGCCATTCAGTACTTC
-	TRBV28	-	TRBJ2-7	CASNRKGGSYEQYF	TGTGCCAGCAATCGAAAGGGGGGTTCCTACGAGCAGTACTTC
-	TRBV27	-	TRBJ1-1	CASSSTYPATEAFF	TGTGCCAGCAGCTCGACCTACCCCGCTACTGAAGCTTTCTTT
-	TRBV6-5	-	TRBJ1-4	CASSSRGRDEKLFF	TGTGCCAGCAGTTCTCGGGGGAGGGATGAAAAACTGTTTTTT
-	TRBV6-1	-	TRBJ2-6	CASSEESSGANVLTF	TGTGCCAGCAGTGAAGAGAGCTCTGGGGCCAACGTCCTGACTTTC
-	TRBV7-6	-	TRBJ1-1	CASGGGGLSTEAFF	TGTGCCAGCGGTGGGGGGGGCCTGAGCACTGAAGCTTTCTTT
-	TRBV28	TRBD1	TRBJ2-7	CASSPSGGGLKTYEQYF	TGTGCCAGCAGCCCCTCAGGGGGCGGGCTTAAGACCTACGAGCAGTACTTC
-	TRBV27	TRBD2	TRBJ2-1	CASSSGTSGSNEQFF	TGTGCCAGCAGTTCAGGGACTAGCGGGAGTAATGAGCAGTTCTTC
-	TRBV6-9	-	TRBJ1-2	CASRSKGVYGYTF	TGTGCCAGCAGATCGAAGGGGGTTTATGGCTACACCTTC
-	TRBV4-3	TRBD1	TRBJ2-1	CASSQDRGPGNEQFF	TGCGCCAGCAGCCAAGACAGGGGGCCGGGGAATGAGCAGTTCTTC
-	TRBV5-4	-	TRBJ2-7	CASSLGAGPYEQYF	TGTGCCAGCAGCTTGGGCGCAGGCCCCTACGAGCAGTACTTC
-	TRBV6-5	TRBD1	TRBJ2-6	CASSFTGERANVLTF	TGTGCCAGCAGTTTCACAGGGGAGAGAGCCAACGTCCTGACTTTC
-	TRBV7-9	-	TRBJ2-3	CASSLVPSTDTQYF	TGTGCCAGCAGCCTAGTACCCAGCACAGATACGCAGTATTTT
-	TRBV30	-	TRBJ1-1	CAWTLITLNTEAFF	TGTGCCTGGACTCTGATTACCCTGAACACTGAAGCTTTCTTT
-	TRBV28	-	TRBJ1-2	CASSSWDGMRDYGYTF	TGTGCCAGCAGTTCCTGGGACGGGATGCGGGACTATGGCTACACCTTC
-	TRBV15	TRBD1	TRBJ1-2	CATRGTANYGYTF	TGTGCCACCCGAGGGACAGCCAACTATGGCTACACCTTC
-	TRBV7-8	-	TRBJ1-1	CASSWYLPMNTEAFF	TGTGCCAGCAGCTGGTACCTTCCCATGAACACTGAAGCTTTCTTT
-	TRBV5-3	-	TRBJ2-4	CARSLVVGGAKNIQYF	TGTGCCAGAAGCTTGGTTGTGGGGGGTGCCAAAAACATTCAGTACTTC
-	TRBV9	TRBD2	TRBJ2-1	CASGVLSGGYNEQFF	TGTGCCAGCGGCGTACTCAGCGGGGGATACAATGAGCAGTTCTTC